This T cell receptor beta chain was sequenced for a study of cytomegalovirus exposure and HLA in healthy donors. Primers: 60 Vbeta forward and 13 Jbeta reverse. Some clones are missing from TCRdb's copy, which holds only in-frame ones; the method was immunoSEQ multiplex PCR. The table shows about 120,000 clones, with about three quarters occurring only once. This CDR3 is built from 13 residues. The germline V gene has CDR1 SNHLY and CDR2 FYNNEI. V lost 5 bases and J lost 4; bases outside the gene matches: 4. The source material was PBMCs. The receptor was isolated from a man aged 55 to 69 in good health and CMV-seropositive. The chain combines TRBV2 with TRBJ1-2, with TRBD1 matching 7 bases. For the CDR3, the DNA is TGTGCCAGCAGTTTACAGGGGCCCTATGGCTACACCTTC. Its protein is CASSLQGPYGYTF.